This TCR beta chain was identified in a study of shared clonotypes between healthy human individuals. The study, taken as a whole, reports: Incompleteness in sorted-subset sequencing, despite large depth, was shown by rarefaction.

Healthy HIV-negative adults with no recent acute infections or vaccinations were recruited as donors. Details on this clone: As yet, its antigen is unknown.

The CDR3 is 13 amino acids. Germline V gives CDR1 GTSNPN, CDR2 SVGIG (reference sequence). Trimming took 5 bases from V and 4 from J; bases not matched to a gene: 5. Over several immunoSEQ plates, each subset's genomic DNA was distributed in even portions. Original processing notes: ImmunoSEQ gave junction-only sequences without quality scores, so filtering differed. Assay used: immunoSEQ multiplex PCR; TCRdb lists only in-frame clones, some missing. That table furnishes V, J and clone size, whereas the DNA furnished D and trimming. The sample shows some 2 million clones, roughly 94% of them seen only once.

The sample comprised naive CD4+ T cells sorted from blood. Subset meaning: CD45RA+ positively selected. The TCR originated in a man in his late teens or twenties in good health. The rearrangement joins TRBV30 to TRBJ1-2; TRBD1 matches at 9 bases. CDR3 sequence (DNA): TGTGCCTGGGTCCCGGGACAGGGCTATGGCTACACCTTC. It encodes CAWVPGQGYGYTF.